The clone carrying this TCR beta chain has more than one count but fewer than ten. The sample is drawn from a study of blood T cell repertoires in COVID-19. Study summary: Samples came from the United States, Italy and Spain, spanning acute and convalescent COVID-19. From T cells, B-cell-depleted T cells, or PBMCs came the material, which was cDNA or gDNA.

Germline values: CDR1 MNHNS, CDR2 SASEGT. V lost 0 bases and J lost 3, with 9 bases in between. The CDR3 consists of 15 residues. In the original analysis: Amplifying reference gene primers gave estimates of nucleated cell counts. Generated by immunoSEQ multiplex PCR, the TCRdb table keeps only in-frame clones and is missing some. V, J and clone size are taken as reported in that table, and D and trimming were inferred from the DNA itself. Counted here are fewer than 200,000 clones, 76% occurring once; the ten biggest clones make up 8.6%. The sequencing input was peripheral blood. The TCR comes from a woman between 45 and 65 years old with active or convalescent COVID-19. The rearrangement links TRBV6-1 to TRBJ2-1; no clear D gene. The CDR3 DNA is TGTGCCAGCAGTGAAGCTAGCCCCAACTACAATGAGCAGTTCTTC. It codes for CASSEASPNYNEQFF.